Following are 32 T cell receptor beta chains from one sample sequenced in a study of CD8+ T cells in alopecia areata. The study team obtained lesional scalp punch biopsies and peripheral blood from alopecia areata patients. RNA extraction was followed by reverse transcription into cDNA, which acted as the sequencing template. Measured with immunoSEQ multiplex PCR; TCRdb has only the in-frame clones, and not every one. The sample shows about 11,000 clones, around 63% of them seen only once. Sequenced material: skin. The receptor set was obtained from a human donor with alopecia areata.

The V call is TRBV16, the J call TRBJ1-5; TRBD1 might be the D (5 bases). Germline-derived CDR1 and CDR2 are KGHSY and FQNENV. The V gene lost 0 bases and the J gene lost 7 bases, with 7 bases spanning the gap. The CDR3 has 13 amino acids. The CDR3 reads CASSQSGGQPQHF. The CDR3 nucleotides are TGTGCCAGCAGCCAATCGGGGGGGCAGCCCCAGCATTTT.

This chain uses TRBV28 with TRBJ1-5, with 9 bases fitting TRBD1. V gave up 4 bases and J gave up 7 bases; unmatched junction bases: 8. Germline CDR1 reads MDHEN; CDR2 reads SYDVKM. This CDR3 has 15 amino acids. This CDR3 reads CASSSSGTGYQPQHF. DNA for the CDR3: TGTGCCAGCAGTTCCTCCGGGACAGGGTACCAGCCCCAGCATTTT.

This clone has a handful of counts. The chain uses TRBV7-9 and TRBJ2-2, with D maybe TRBD2 (5 bases). CDR3 size: 15 residues. Trimming stripped 2 bases from V and 2 bases from J, with 9 bases between. The germline V gene has CDR1 SEHNR and CDR2 FQNEAQ (reference sequence). CDR3 protein: CASSLPGTNTGELFF. The CDR3 DNA reads TGTGCCAGCAGCTTACCGGGAACCAACACCGGGGAGCTGTTTTTT.

Note on this clone: The junction does not match germline at one end; this may be a read error. The chain joins TRBV7-7 to TRBJ2-5; weak D call: TRBD2 (6 bases). The germline V gene has CDR1 SSHAT and CDR2 FNYEAQ (reference sequence). The CDR3 sequence is 13 residues long. For the CDR3, the DNA is TGTGCTAGCAGCTTGTGGAGGGAAGAGACCCAGTACTTC. Translation gives CASSLWREETQYF.

This clone showed up just a few times. This rearrangement joins TRBV6-6 to TRBJ1-5, with no clear D. The germline V and J ends were trimmed by 0 bases and 5 bases, with 5 bases remaining between them. From germline, CDR1 is MNHNY and CDR2 SVGAGI (reference sequence). CDR3 size: 13 residues. For the CDR3, the DNA is TGTGCCAGCAGTTACTCGAAATATCAGCCCCAGCATTTT. This encodes CASSYSKYQPQHF.

The chain uses TRBV2 and TRBJ1-4, with a possible D match to TRBD1 (5 bases). The CDR3 sequence is 12 residues long. Germline CDR1 and CDR2: SNHLY and FYNNEI. Trimming pared 6 bases from V and 7 bases from J, leaving 9 bases between. Written as DNA, the CDR3 is TGTGCCAGCAGCTCAGGGTTTGAAAAACTGTTTTTT. Its protein product is CASSSGFEKLFF.

The V gene is TRBV5-1, the J gene TRBJ1-1; 8 nucleotides agree with TRBD1. The V gene end was trimmed by 1 base and the J gene end by 7 bases; junction bases not matched to a gene: 6. Germline V lookup: CDR1 SGHRS, CDR2 YFSETQ. The CDR3 is 14 residues long. This chain's CDR3 is CASSLPGTGVEAFF. The CDR3 bases are TGCGCCAGCAGCTTGCCGGGGACAGGAGTTGAAGCTTTCTTT.

For the CDR3, the DNA is TGTGCCAGCAACCCTATCGGGCGGGACACTGAAGCTTTCTTT. This gives the protein CASNPIGRDTEAFF. The chain is built from TRBV6-6 and TRBJ1-1; D is unclear. V lost 7 bases and J 3 bases, leaving 15 bases between the germline ends. Per germline, CDR1 MNHNY and CDR2 SVGAGI (reference sequence). CDR3 length: 14 amino acids.

V usage is TRBV27 and J usage is TRBJ1-1; tentative D call: TRBD1 (5 bases). The CDR3 loop spans 15 amino acids. V was trimmed by 8 bases and J by 2 bases, leaving 18 bases between them. Per the germline V gene, CDR1 is MNHEY and CDR2 is SMNVEV (reference sequence). DNA for the CDR3: TGTGCCAGCTCCCGAGCGGGGCAGATAAACACTGAAGCTTTCTTT. It yields the protein CASSRAGQINTEAFF.

The chain has TRBV7-2 and TRBJ2-1; 9 bases map to TRBD2. CDR1 and CDR2 (germline): SGHTA, FQGNSA. V lost 5 bases, J lost 9 bases, and 8 bases stayed unmatched. This CDR3 region has 14 residues. CDR3 sequence: CASSAGLALGEQFF. The CDR3 DNA reads TGTGCCAGCAGCGCCGGACTAGCGTTGGGTGAGCAGTTCTTC.

This clone was observed once. The V call is TRBV5-4, the J call TRBJ2-4, with D unresolved. The CDR3 extends over 13 amino acids. Germline CDR1 reads SGHNT; CDR2 reads YYREEE (reference sequence). V lost 3 bases and J lost 5, with 9 bases in between. In DNA form, the CDR3 reads TGTGCCAGCAGCTATGGGAACCAAAACATTCAGTACTTC. Protein: CASSYGNQNIQYF.

J is TRBJ2-7 and V is TRBV5-1; 7 nucleotides line up with TRBD2. V lost 4 bases, J lost 2 bases, and 9 bases stayed unmatched. Germline lookup yields CDR1 SGHRS and CDR2 YFSETQ. The CDR3 has 15 residues. CDR3 loop: CASSPAGDLTYEQYF. CDR3 nucleotide sequence: TGCGCCAGCAGCCCTGCGGGGGACTTAACCTACGAGCAGTACTTC.

The V gene is TRBV18, the J gene TRBJ1-1; D unresolved. The CDR3 consists of 16 residues. Trimming took 4 bases from V and 4 from J, leaving 19 bases between them. Germline CDR1 KGHSH, CDR2 LQKENI. As DNA, the CDR3 is TGTGCCAGCTCACAGACGAGACTTTCCTGGACCACTGAAGCTTTCTTT. It is translated as CASSQTRLSWTTEAFF.

Here the CDR3 reads CASSSGPRIQETQYF. In DNA form, the CDR3 reads TGTGCCAGCAGCTCGGGACCCCGGATCCAAGAGACCCAGTACTTC. This chain connects TRBV7-2 to TRBJ2-5; D tentatively fits TRBD1 or TRBD2 (5 bases each). CDR1 is SGHTA, CDR2 FQGNSA, per germline. V lost 4 bases to trimming and J lost 1 base, with 13 bases between them. The CDR3 loop spans 15 amino acids.

This clone was counted only a few times. The rearrangement links TRBV15 to TRBJ2-2, with D possibly called TRBD1 or TRBD2 (6 bases each). Germline CDR1 is LNHNV and CDR2 is YYDKDF (reference sequence). The CDR3 length is 16 residues. V was trimmed by 4 bases and J by 4 bases, leaving 16 bases between them. DNA of the CDR3: TGTGCCACCAGCACTTGGGGGGCGGGCGGCACCGGGGAGCTGTTTTTT. Protein product: CATSTWGAGGTGELFF.

The chain employs TRBV4-2 and TRBJ2-3; D gene uncertain. The V end was cut by 4 bases, the J end by 8 bases, with 13 bases between. Per the germline V gene, CDR1 is LGHNA and CDR2 is YNFKEQ. The CDR3 is 13 amino acids. The CDR3 nucleotides read TGTGCCAGCAGCCTCGGCCTCATGGGTACGCAGTATTTT. Protein product: CASSLGLMGTQYF.

In this sample, this clone is medium-sized. The rearrangement links TRBV10-3 to TRBJ2-5; the D gene is possibly TRBD2 (6 bases). Germline V gene lookup returns CDR1 ENHRY and CDR2 SYGVKD. CDR3 size: 12 residues. With 4 bases removed from V and 5 bases from J, the gap between germline ends came to 8 bases. For the CDR3, the DNA is TGTGCCATCAGTGCTGGGGGGGAGACCCAGTACTTC. As protein: CAISAGGETQYF.

J is TRBJ2-1 and V is TRBV7-8; the D gene is possibly TRBD1 (5 bases). The V end lost 5 bases, the J end lost 4 bases, and 15 bases lay between the germline ends. Germline V lookup: CDR1 SGHVS, CDR2 FQNEAQ. The CDR3 spans 15 residues. CDR3 region: CASSAMQGPYNEQFF. DNA for the CDR3: TGTGCCAGCAGCGCCATGCAGGGCCCTTACAATGAGCAGTTCTTC.

The chain has TRBV21-1 and TRBJ2-7; TRBD1 is taken as the D call from the table, unchecked against the DNA. TRBV21-1 is shown as a pseudogene. This CDR3 has 14 amino acids. CDR3 protein: CASSNQGQHYEQYF. The CDR3 DNA reads as TGTGCCAGCAGCAACCAGGGGCAACACTACGAGCAGTACTTC.

The CDR3 region has the DNA TGTGCCAGCAGTAGGGACAGGGGGCGACGAAGGGGAGCTTTCTTT. Translated: CASSRDRGRRRGAFF. This chain links TRBV6-1 with TRBJ1-1, with 12 bases fitting TRBD1. With 5 bases clipped from V and 10 bases from J, the junction kept 11 bases outside the gene matches. CDR3 length: 15 residues. The germline V gene has CDR1 MNHNS and CDR2 SASEGT.

This clone turned up a few times. The chain carries TRBV5-1 and TRBJ1-1, with D hard to call. This CDR3 comprises 13 residues. Germline values: CDR1 SGHRS, CDR2 YFSETQ. V lost 0 bases and J lost 14, with 17 bases in between. The CDR3 reads CASSLDGQAGRFF. The CDR3 nucleotides read TGCGCCAGCAGCTTGGACGGCCAGGCTGGTAGGTTCTTT.

The V call is TRBV27, the J call TRBJ2-2; 10 nucleotides align to TRBD1. Trimming removed 5 bases from V and 7 bases from J; junction bases left unmatched: 7. Per the germline V gene, CDR1 is MNHEY and CDR2 is SMNVEV (reference sequence). This CDR3 region has 15 residues. CDR3 region: CASSMTGGAGGELFF. The CDR3 DNA is TGTGCCAGCAGTATGACAGGGGGCGCGGGCGGGGAGCTGTTTTTT.

The V call is TRBV7-2, the J call TRBJ2-7; D remains unclear. V lost 1 base to trimming and J lost 5 bases, with 12 bases between them. The germline gives CDR1 SGHTA, CDR2 FQGNSA. This CDR3 spans 14 amino acids. The CDR3 sequence: CASSLVRQGNEQYF. For the CDR3, the DNA is TGTGCCAGCAGCTTAGTCCGGCAAGGGAACGAGCAGTACTTC. Together with reference TRBV7-2 and TRBJ2-7, the CDR3 gives the full variable domain: GAGVSQSPSNKVTEKGKDVELRCDPISGHTALYWYRQSLGQGLEFLIYFQGNSAPDKSGLPSDRFSAERTGGSVSTLTIQRTQQEDSAVYLCASSLVRQGNEQYFGPGTRLTVT.

This chain uses TRBV9 with TRBJ1-2; D might be TRBD1 (5 bases). The CDR3 length is 15 residues. V lost 0 bases and J 4 bases, leaving 13 bases between the germline ends. Germline V CDR1 and CDR2: SGDLS, YYNGEE. The CDR3 here is CASSVEVRGAYGYTF. The CDR3 coding sequence is TGTGCCAGCAGCGTAGAAGTCAGAGGGGCCTATGGCTACACCTTC.

The chain combines TRBV6-5 with TRBJ1-1; perhaps TRBD1 as D (6 bases). The germline V gene has CDR1 MNHEY and CDR2 SVGAGI. This CDR3 spans 14 amino acids. Trimming left V 7 bases short and J 5 bases short, with 17 bases between. CDR3 coding DNA: TGTGCCAGCAATGCACAGGGAAAAGATACTGAAGCTTTCTTT. This codes for CASNAQGKDTEAFF.

V and J are TRBV7-2 and TRBJ1-5; 7 bases fit TRBD1. CDR1 and CDR2 (germline): SGHTA, FQGNSA. J gave up 3 bases and V 9 bases, and 8 bases lay outside the gene matches. There are 14 residues in the CDR3. CDR3 in DNA: TGTGCCAGTGCGGGGGACAGTAACAATCAGCCCCAGCATTTT. As protein: CASAGDSNNQPQHF.

The V gene is TRBV7-6, the J gene TRBJ1-1; D unclear. Trimming stripped 1 base from V and 0 bases from J, with 9 bases between. CDR3 length: 15 residues. In germline, CDR1 is SGHVS, CDR2 FNYEAQ. This chain's CDR3 is CASSLVPGLNTEAFF. The CDR3 DNA reads as TGTGCCAGCAGCTTAGTTCCGGGCTTGAACACTGAAGCTTTCTTT.

The CDR3 is CASSLGDPGQGYEQYF. CDR3 DNA: TGTGCCAGCAGCTTAGGGGATCCGGGACAGGGGTACGAGCAGTACTTC. The chain combines TRBV7-9 with TRBJ2-7, with 10 bases aligning to TRBD1. Germline V gene lookup returns CDR1 SEHNR and CDR2 FQNEAQ (reference sequence). V dropped 1 base and J dropped 4; count of bases not matched to a gene: 7. This CDR3 comprises 16 residues.

For this clone: The sample carries other DNA sequences with the same CDR3. The chain uses TRBV2 and TRBJ2-3; D possibly corresponds to TRBD2 (6 bases). CDR1 and CDR2 (germline): SNHLY, FYNNEI. The V and J ends lost 2 bases and 3 bases respectively, with 9 bases between them. The CDR3 covers 14 residues. The CDR3 loop reads CASSESGGTDTQYF. The CDR3 coding sequence is TGTGCCAGCAGTGAAAGCGGAGGGACAGATACGCAGTATTTT.

This chain links TRBV4-1 with TRBJ1-1; 7 nucleotides align to TRBD1. V shed 0 bases, J shed 1 base, and the junction held 2 bases outside the gene matches. From germline, CDR1 is MGHRA and CDR2 YSYEKL. This CDR3 has 15 amino acids. The CDR3 region has the DNA TGCGCCAGCAGCCAAGAGTACAGGGGGAACACTGAAGCTTTCTTT. It is translated as CASSQEYRGNTEAFF.

V gene TRBV5-1 combines with J gene TRBJ2-1, with TRBD2 matching 12 bases. The CDR3 consists of 15 residues. The junction had 6 bases not matched to a gene; V was cut back by 4 bases and J by 7 bases. Germline CDR1 reads SGHRS; CDR2 reads YFSETQ. CDR3 region: CASSQTSGRRNEQFF. The CDR3 DNA reads as TGCGCCAGCAGCCAGACTAGCGGGAGACGTAATGAGCAGTTCTTC.

The V call is TRBV14, the J call TRBJ2-2; possible D gene TRBD1, 6 bases. Trimming removed 4 bases from V and 5 bases from J, with 8 bases in between. The CDR3 spans 13 residues. Per germline, CDR1 SGHDN and CDR2 FVKESK. The CDR3 bases are TGTGCCAGCAGCCCGAGGGGGACCGGGGAGCTGTTTTTT. It specifies CASSPRGTGELFF.